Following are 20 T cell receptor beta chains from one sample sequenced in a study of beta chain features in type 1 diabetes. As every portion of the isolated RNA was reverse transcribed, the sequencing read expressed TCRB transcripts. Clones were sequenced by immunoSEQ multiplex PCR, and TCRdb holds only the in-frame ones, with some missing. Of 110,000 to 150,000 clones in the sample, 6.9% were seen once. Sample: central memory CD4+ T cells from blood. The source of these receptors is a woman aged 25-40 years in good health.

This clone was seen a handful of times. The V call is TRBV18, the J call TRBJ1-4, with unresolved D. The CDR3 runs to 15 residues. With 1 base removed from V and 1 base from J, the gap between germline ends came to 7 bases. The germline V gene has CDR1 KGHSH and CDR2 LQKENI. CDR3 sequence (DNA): TGTGCCAGCTCACCACAGAGTAAAACTAATGAAAAACTGTTTTTT. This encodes CASSPQSKTNEKLFF.

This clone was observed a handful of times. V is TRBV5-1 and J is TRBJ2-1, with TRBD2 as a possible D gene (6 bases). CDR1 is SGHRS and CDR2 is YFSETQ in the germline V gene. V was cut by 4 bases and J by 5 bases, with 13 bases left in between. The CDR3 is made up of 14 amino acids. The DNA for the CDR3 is TGCGCCAGCAGCCCGGGACTCCTGAACAATGAGCAGTTCTTC. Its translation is CASSPGLLNNEQFF.

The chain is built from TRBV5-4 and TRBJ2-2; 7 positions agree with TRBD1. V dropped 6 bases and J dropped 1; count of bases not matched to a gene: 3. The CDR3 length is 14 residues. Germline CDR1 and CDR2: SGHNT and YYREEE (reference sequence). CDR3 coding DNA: TGTGCCAGCACTAGGGGGCAGAACACCGGGGAGCTGTTTTTT. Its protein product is CASTRGQNTGELFF.

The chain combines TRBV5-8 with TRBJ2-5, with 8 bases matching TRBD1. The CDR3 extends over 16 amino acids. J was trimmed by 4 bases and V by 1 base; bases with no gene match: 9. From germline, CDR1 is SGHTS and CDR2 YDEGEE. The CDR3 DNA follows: TGTGCCAGCAGCTTGAGAGGAGGACAGGGAGGAGAGACCCAGTACTTC. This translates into CASSLRGGQGGETQYF.

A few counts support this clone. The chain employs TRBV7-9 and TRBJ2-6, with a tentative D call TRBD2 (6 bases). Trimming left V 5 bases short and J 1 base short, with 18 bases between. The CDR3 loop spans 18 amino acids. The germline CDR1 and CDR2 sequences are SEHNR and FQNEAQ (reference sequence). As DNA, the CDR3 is TGTGCCAGCAGCCGTACAGGCCGCGGGGCGTCTGGGGCCAACGTCCTGACTTTC. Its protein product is CASSRTGRGASGANVLTF.

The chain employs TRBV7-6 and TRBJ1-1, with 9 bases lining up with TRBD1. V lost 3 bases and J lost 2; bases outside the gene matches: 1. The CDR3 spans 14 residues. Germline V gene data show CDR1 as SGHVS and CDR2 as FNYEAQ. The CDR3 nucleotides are TGTGCCAGCAGCTTGGGACAGGGCAACACTGAAGCTTTCTTT. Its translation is CASSLGQGNTEAFF.

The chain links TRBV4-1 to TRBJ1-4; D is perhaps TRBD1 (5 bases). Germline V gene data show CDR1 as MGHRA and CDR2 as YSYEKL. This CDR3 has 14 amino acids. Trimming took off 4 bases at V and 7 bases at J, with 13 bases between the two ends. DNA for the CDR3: TGCGCCAGCAGCCGAGACGCTAGGGGTGAAAAACTGTTTTTT. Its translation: CASSRDARGEKLFF.

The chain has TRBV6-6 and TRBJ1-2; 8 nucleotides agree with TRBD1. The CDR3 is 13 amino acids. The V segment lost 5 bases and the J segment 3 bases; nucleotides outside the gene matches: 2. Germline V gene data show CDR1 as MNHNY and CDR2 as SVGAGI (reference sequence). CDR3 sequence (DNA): TGTGCCAGCAGTGTACAGGGGGACTATGGCTACACCTTC. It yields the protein CASSVQGDYGYTF.

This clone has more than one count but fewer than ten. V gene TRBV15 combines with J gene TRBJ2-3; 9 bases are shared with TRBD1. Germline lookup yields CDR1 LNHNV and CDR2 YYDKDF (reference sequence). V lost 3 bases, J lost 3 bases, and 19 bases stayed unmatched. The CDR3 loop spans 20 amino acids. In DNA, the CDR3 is TGTGCCACCAGCAGTACACCGGGACAGGGAGCACTCGTTAAGACAGATACGCAGTATTTT. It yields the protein CATSSTPGQGALVKTDTQYF. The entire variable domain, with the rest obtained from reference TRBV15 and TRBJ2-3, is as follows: DAMVIQNPRYQVTQFGKPVTLSCSQTLNHNVMYWYQQKSSQAPKLLFHYYDKDFNNEADTPDNFQSRRPNTSFCFLDIRSPGLGDTAMYLCATSSTPGQGALVKTDTQYFGPGTRLTVL.

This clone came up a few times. CDR3 sequence reads: CASNRGSDTQYF. The CDR3, as DNA: TGCGCCAGCAACAGGGGTTCAGATACGCAGTATTTT. The V and J genes are TRBV5-1 and TRBJ2-3; 7 nucleotides line up with TRBD1. The CDR3 totals 12 residues. The junction had 2 bases not matched to a gene; V was cut back by 6 bases and J by 4 bases. From germline, CDR1 is SGHRS and CDR2 YFSETQ.

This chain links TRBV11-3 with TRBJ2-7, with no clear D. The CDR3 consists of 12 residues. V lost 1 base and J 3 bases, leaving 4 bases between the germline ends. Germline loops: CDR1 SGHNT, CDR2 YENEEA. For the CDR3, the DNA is TGTGCCAGCAGCTTAGGGAGCTACGAGCAGTACTTC. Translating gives CASSLGSYEQYF.

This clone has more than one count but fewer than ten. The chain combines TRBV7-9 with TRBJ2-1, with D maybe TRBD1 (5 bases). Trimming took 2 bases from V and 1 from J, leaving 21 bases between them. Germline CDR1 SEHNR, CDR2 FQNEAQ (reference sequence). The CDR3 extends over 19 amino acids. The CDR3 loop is CASSLMSSGLIGSYNEQFF. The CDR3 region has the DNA TGTGCCAGCAGCTTAATGTCTTCAGGGTTAATCGGGTCCTACAATGAGCAGTTCTTC.

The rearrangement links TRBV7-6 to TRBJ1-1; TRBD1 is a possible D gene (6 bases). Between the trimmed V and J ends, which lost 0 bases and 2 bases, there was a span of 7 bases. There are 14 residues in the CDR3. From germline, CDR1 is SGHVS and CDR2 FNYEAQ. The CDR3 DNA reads TGTGCCAGCAGCTTAGCCAGGGGAAACACTGAAGCTTTCTTT. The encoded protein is CASSLARGNTEAFF. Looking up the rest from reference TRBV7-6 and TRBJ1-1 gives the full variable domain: GAGVSQSPRYKVTKRGQDVALRCDPISGHVSLYWYRQALGQGPEFLTYFNYEAQQDKSGLPNDRFSAERPEGSISTLTIQRTEQRDSAMYRCASSLARGNTEAFFGQGTRLTVV.

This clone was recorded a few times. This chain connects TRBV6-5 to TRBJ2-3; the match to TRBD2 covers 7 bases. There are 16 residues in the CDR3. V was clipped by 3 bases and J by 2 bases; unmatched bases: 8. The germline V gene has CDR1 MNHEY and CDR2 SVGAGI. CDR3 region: CASSYRSSGNTDTQYF. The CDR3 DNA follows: TGTGCCAGCAGTTATAGGTCTAGCGGTAACACAGATACGCAGTATTTT.

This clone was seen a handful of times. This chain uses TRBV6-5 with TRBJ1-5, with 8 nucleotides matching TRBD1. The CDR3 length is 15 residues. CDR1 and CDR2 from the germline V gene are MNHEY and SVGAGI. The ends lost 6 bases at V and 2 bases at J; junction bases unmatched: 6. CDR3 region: CASSDGQGRNQPQHF. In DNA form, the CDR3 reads TGTGCCAGCAGCGACGGACAGGGACGCAATCAGCCCCAGCATTTT.

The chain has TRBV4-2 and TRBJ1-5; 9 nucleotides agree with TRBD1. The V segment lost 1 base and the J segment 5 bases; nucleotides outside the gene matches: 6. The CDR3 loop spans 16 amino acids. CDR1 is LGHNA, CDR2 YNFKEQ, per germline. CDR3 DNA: TGTGCCAGCAGCCAAGGAGGAGGGACAGGGTATCAGCCCCAGCATTTT. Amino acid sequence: CASSQGGGTGYQPQHF.

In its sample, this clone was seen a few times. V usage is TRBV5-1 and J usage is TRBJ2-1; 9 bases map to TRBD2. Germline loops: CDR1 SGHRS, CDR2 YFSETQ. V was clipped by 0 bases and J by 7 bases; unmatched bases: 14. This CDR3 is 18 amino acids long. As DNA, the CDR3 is TGCGCCAGCAGCTTGGAGGTGTTAGGCGGGAGGGCCATAAATGAGCAGTTCTTC. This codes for CASSLEVLGGRAINEQFF.

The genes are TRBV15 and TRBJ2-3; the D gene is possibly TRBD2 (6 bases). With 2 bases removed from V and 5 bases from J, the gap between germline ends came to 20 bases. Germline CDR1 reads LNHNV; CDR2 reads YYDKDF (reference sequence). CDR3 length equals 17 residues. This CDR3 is CATSRSQTSLTIDTQYF. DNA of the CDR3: TGTGCCACCAGCAGATCCCAGACTAGTTTAACTATAGATACGCAGTATTTT.

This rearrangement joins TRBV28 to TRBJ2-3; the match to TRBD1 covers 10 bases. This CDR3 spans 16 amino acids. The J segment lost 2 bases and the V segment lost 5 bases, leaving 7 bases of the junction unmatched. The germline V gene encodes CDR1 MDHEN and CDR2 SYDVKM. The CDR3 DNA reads TGTGCCAGCAGTCCCGGTGACAGGGGGCTCACAGATACGCAGTATTTT. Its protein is CASSPGDRGLTDTQYF.

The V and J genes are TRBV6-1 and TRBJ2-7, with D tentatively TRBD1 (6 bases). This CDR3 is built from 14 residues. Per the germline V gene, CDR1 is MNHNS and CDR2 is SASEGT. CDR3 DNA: TGTGCTGTCCAAAAGGGGGAGCGAACCTACGAGCAGTACTTC. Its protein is CAVQKGERTYEQYF.